A single sample gave rise to the 3 T cell receptor beta chains below, sequenced in a study of T-cell reconstitution after alpha-beta-depleted transplantation in children. The TCRbeta library was prepared with unique molecular identifiers. TCRdb re-called the PCR reads through MiXCR, storing one row per CDR3 protein. This sample yields 550,000 to 800,000 distinct CDR3 sequences, of which over 10% are seen a single time; around 0.76% belongs to the top ten. The material was PBMCs, obtained before TCRalphabeta/CD19-depleted stem cell transplant. These receptors came from a girl aged 2-10 years with congenital amegakaryocytic thrombocytopenia, due to receive a stem cell transplant.

This clonotype has a count of ten or more. The V gene is TRBV29-1, the J gene TRBJ2-1; maybe TRBD1 (5 bases). The germline CDR1 and CDR2 sequences are SQVTM and ANQGSEA. The CDR3 extends over 15 amino acids. V lost 2 bases, J lost 0 bases, and 11 bases lay in between. CDR3 region: CSVESGRSSYNEQFF. In DNA form, the CDR3 reads TGCAGCGTTGAATCAGGGCGGAGCTCCTACAATGAGCAGTTCTTC.

This clonotype was counted ten times or more. The genes are TRBV12-3 or TRBV12-4 and TRBJ2-2, with no clear D. Trimming cost V 3 bases and J 0 bases, with 5 bases left between them. This CDR3 comprises 14 residues. The DNA for the CDR3 is TGTGCCAGCAGTTTCTTAGCGAACACCGGGGAGCTGTTTTTT. It translates to CASSFLANTGELFF.

This clonotype came up many times. The rearrangement links TRBV29-1 to TRBJ2-7; 9 nucleotides agree with TRBD2. The V gene end was trimmed by 0 bases and the J gene end by 7 bases; junction bases not matched to a gene: 4. Germline lookup yields CDR1 SQVTM and CDR2 ANQGSEA. The CDR3 has 13 residues. CDR3 protein: CSVEEGLAEEQYF. As DNA, the CDR3 is TGCAGCGTTGAAGAGGGACTAGCCGAGGAGCAGTACTTC.